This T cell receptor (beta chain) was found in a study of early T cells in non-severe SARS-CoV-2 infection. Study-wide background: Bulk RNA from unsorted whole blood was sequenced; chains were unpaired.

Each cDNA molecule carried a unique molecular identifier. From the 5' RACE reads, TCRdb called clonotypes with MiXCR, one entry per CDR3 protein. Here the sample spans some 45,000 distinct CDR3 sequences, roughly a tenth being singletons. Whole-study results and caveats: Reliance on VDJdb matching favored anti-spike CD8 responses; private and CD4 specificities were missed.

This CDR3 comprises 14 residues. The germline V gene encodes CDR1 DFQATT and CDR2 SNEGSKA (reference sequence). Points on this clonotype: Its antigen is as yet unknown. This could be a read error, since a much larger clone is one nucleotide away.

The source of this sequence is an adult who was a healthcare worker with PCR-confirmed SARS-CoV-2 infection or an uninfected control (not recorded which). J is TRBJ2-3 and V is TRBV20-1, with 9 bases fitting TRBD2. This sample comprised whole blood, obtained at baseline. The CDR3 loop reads CSASVTSGTVTQYF. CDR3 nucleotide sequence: TGCAGTGCTAGCGTGACTAGCGGCACAGTTACGCAGTATTTT.